A selection of T cell receptor beta chains follows, all from one sample in a study of CD8 T cells in Susac syndrome. Via MiXCR, TCRdb re-called the immunoSEQ multiplex PCR reads, giving one row per CDR3 protein. The sample records 75,000 to 80,000 distinct CDR3 sequences, 94% being singletons. Sequences were obtained from CD8+ T cells from PBMCs. The receptors stem from a human donor with Susac syndrome. Both conserved end residues are trimmed from each CDR3.

j_gene	v_gene	len	CDR3aa
TRBJ1-5	TRBV7-9	12	ASSPGEQNQPQH
TRBJ2-1	TRBV4-1	12	ASSLAGGPNEQF
TRBJ1-2	TRBV7-2	10	ASSLRSIDYT
TRBJ2-2	TRBV6-1	14	ASSKAGEILTGELF
TRBJ2-7	TRBV7-9	13	ASSPSSGGSYEQY
TRBJ1-1	TRBV4-1	10	ASSQHDREAF
TRBJ1-5	TRBV7-9	12	ASSLSYGLKTQH
TRBJ1-6	TRBV25-1	14	ASSQPGQGAYSPLH
TRBJ1-4	TRBV14	12	ASSPRQSNEKLF
TRBJ2-2	TRBV11-2	15	ASSLDHGTVNTGELF
TRBJ2-3	TRBV6-4	12	ASSPSGGSDTQY
TRBJ2-7	TRBV21-1	12	ASTTQGGNYEQY
TRBJ2-2	TRBV2	11	ASSEKGTGELF
TRBJ2-1	TRBV6-4	13	ASSDRLGRYNEQF
TRBJ2-3	TRBV6-1	13	ASSGLAGGPDTQY
TRBJ1-1	TRBV30	12	AWGEDIENTEAF
TRBJ2-3	TRBV2	12	ASRTSGSPHTQY
TRBJ1-5	TRBV20-1	15	SAPDRGRNDPNQPQH
TRBJ2-7	TRBV9	13	ASSVEALAGGEQY
TRBJ2-6	TRBV7-3	12	ASSFGSGANVLT
TRBJ2-7	TRBV12-3/TRBV12-4	13	ASSQTIQGTNEQY
TRBJ2-1	TRBV9	12	ASTSGGAYNEQF
TRBJ1-5	TRBV5-1	13	ASLGQGLSNQPQH
TRBJ2-1	TRBV6-2/TRBV6-3	14	ASSYRDRSSYNEQF
TRBJ1-1	TRBV24-1	10	ATQGVRTEAF
TRBJ1-2	TRBV12-3/TRBV12-4	11	ASKPPVERGYT
TRBJ1-5	TRBV27	11	ASSPTDNQPQH
TRBJ2-7	TRBV7-9	11	ASSLVQGDEQY
TRBJ1-4	TRBV5-1	10	ASPGQGEKLF
TRBJ2-7	TRBV6-1	14	ASSRTSSGGAHEQY
TRBJ2-5	TRBV10-2	9	ASRQKETQY
TRBJ2-3	TRBV7-2	8	ASSLDTQY
TRBJ2-1	TRBV19	10	ASSFTYNEQF
TRBJ2-1	TRBV20-1	11	SARVGYYNEQF
TRBJ2-7	TRBV4-1	13	ASSQAQGSSYEQY
TRBJ1-2	TRBV2	11	ASSGRLNYGYT
TRBJ2-5	TRBV20-1	12	SARWQAQGGTQY
TRBJ1-1	TRBV30	11	AWRGQEKTEAF
TRBJ2-1	TRBV6-2/TRBV6-3	15	ASSSTGGADSYNEQF
TRBJ2-7	TRBV2	11	ASRGDSSYEQY
TRBJ1-2	TRBV12-3/TRBV12-4	11	ASTGRQGYGYT
TRBJ2-5	TRBV5-1	10	ASSLAVETQY
TRBJ2-6	TRBV6-2/TRBV6-3	18	ASTPVLGQGGSWGANVLT
TRBJ2-5	TRBV2	12	ASSEKARQETQY
TRBJ1-1	TRBV9	10	ASSVGDTEAF
TRBJ2-7	TRBV14	10	ASSQAYYEQY
TRBJ1-2	TRBV4-1	13	ASSQDRGPPRGYT
TRBJ2-7	TRBV19	10	ASSQRGYEQY
TRBJ1-1	TRBV27	12	ASRPQGVGAEAF
TRBJ2-7	TRBV5-1	11	ATRVESSYEQY
TRBJ1-1	TRBV2	11	ASRYRDGTEAF